This T cell receptor beta chain was profiled in a study of cytomegalovirus exposure and HLA in healthy donors. Study results and caveats: About 150 TCR beta chains were listed as cytomegalovirus-associated. It is likely that the observed cluster of highly shared sequence variants was a sequencing artifact. Immune exposure information available was restricted to CMV serostatus.

In germline, CDR1 is SGHRS, CDR2 YFSETQ. Between the trimmed V and J ends, which lost 1 base and 0 bases, there was a span of 11 bases. The CDR3 is made up of 17 amino acids. Healthy bone marrow donors made up the donor group. This clone was seen more than once but under ten times. Its specificity is not known. Primers included in the PCR were 60 Vbeta and 13 Jbeta primers. Sequencing used immunoSEQ multiplex PCR; TCRdb keeps in-frame clones, though not all of them. The sample contains under 200,000 clones, roughly 80% of which appear only once. The source is a young man in good health and CMV-seronegative. V and J are TRBV5-1 and TRBJ1-6; D unclear. The sample was PBMCs. DNA for the CDR3: TGCGCCAGCAGCTTGTACATAACTAGCTCCTATAATTCACCCCTCCACTTT. Its protein product is CASSLYITSSYNSPLHF.